Listed below are T cell receptor beta chains from one sample, sequenced in a study of shared clonotypes between healthy human individuals. Assay: immunoSEQ multiplex PCR; the TCRdb copy retains only in-frame clones and omits some. The sample contains 2 million to 3 million clones, 80% to 95% of which appear only once. The sample was naive CD4+ T cells from PBMCs. Source of these receptors: a man between 18 and 29 years old in good health. Some clones in this sample may be carry-over from other donors' samples. Both conserved end residues are part of each CDR3. The order of the fields is clone size, V gene, J gene, D gene, CDR3 DNA, CDR3 protein. The D gene is left open where the match is weak. Clone size appears in some rows only: once, few, many, or a class for an expanded clone.

clone size: -; V gene: TRBV28; J gene: TRBJ2-5; D gene: -; CDR3 DNA: TGTGCCAGCAGCAAAAACCGCCGGGACGGGGACTTC; CDR3 protein: CASSKNRRDGDF
clone size: -; V gene: TRBV2; J gene: TRBJ2-5; D gene: -; CDR3 DNA: TGTGCCTGCACCGAGCGCTGGACCCAGTACTTC; CDR3 protein: CACTERWTQYF
clone size: -; V gene: TRBV19; J gene: TRBJ2-1; D gene: -; CDR3 DNA: TGTGCCACCGGGTCGAGGTTCGACGAGCAGTTCTTC; CDR3 protein: CATGSRFDEQFF
clone size: -; V gene: TRBV28; J gene: TRBJ1-4; D gene: -; CDR3 DNA: TGTGCCAGCAGCTCGCCTTTGACGGTTAATGAAAAACTGTTTTTT; CDR3 protein: CASSSPLTVNEKLFF
clone size: -; V gene: TRBV5-4; J gene: TRBJ2-5; D gene: TRBD1; CDR3 DNA: TGTGCCAGCAGGATGGACAGGCCTGGGGAGACCCAGTACTTC; CDR3 protein: CASRMDRPGETQYF
clone size: -; V gene: TRBV6-1; J gene: TRBJ2-3; D gene: -; CDR3 DNA: TGTGCCAGCAGTGAAGGGGGGGATACGCAGTATTTT; CDR3 protein: CASSEGGDTQYF
clone size: -; V gene: TRBV7-7; J gene: TRBJ2-5; D gene: TRBD2; CDR3 DNA: TGTGCCAGCAGCCGACGGACTAGCGGCCAAGAGACCCAGTACTTC; CDR3 protein: CASSRRTSGQETQYF
clone size: once; V gene: TRBV18; J gene: TRBJ2-3; D gene: -; CDR3 DNA: TGTGCCAGCTCACCATTGCATAGTAGCGGAACCACAGATACGCAGTATTTT; CDR3 protein: CASSPLHSSGTTDTQYF
clone size: -; V gene: TRBV5-1; J gene: TRBJ2-5; D gene: -; CDR3 DNA: TGCGCCAGCAGTGTCCTAGTCTTCGGGGAGACCCAGTACTTC; CDR3 protein: CASSVLVFGETQYF
clone size: -; V gene: TRBV15; J gene: TRBJ1-4; D gene: -; CDR3 DNA: TGTGCCACCAGCAGAGATCTGGTTTTGGATGAAAAACTGTTTTTT; CDR3 protein: CATSRDLVLDEKLFF
clone size: -; V gene: TRBV21-1; J gene: TRBJ2-7; D gene: -; CDR3 DNA: TGTGCCAGCAGCAAAGCGGGGGACCGGGAGGAAGGCTGCGAGCAGTACTTC; CDR3 protein: CASSKAGDREEGCEQYF